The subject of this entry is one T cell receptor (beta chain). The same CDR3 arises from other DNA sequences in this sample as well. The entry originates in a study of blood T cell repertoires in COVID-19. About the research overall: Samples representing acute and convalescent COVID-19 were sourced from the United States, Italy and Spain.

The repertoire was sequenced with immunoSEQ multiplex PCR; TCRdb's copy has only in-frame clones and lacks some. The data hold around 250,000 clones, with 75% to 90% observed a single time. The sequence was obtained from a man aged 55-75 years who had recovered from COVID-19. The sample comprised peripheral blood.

This CDR3 is CASSSQGYEQYF. CDR3 in DNA: TGCGCCAGCAGCTCACAGGGCTACGAGCAGTACTTC. This chain links TRBV5-1 with TRBJ2-7; maybe TRBD1 (6 bases). Germline V gene lookup returns CDR1 SGHRS and CDR2 YFSETQ. V was trimmed by 3 bases and J by 3 bases, leaving 7 bases between them. The CDR3 is 12 residues long.